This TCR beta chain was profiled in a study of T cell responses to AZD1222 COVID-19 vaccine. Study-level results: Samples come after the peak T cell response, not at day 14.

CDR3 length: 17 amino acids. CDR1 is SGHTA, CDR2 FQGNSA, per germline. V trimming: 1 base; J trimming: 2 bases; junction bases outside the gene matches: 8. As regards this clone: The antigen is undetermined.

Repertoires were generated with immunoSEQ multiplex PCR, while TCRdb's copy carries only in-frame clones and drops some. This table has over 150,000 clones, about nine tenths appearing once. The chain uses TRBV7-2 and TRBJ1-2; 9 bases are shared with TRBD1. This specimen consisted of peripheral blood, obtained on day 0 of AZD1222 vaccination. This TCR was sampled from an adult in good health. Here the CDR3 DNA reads TGTGCCAGCAGCTTAGGCGATGGGACAGGGCGCAACTATGGCTACACCTTC. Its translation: CASSLGDGTGRNYGYTF. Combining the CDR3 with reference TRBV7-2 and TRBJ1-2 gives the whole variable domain GAGVSQSPSNKVTEKGKDVELRCDPISGHTALYWYRQSLGQGLEFLIYFQGNSAPDKSGLPSDRFSAERTGGSVSTLTIQRTQQEDSAVYLCASSLGDGTGRNYGYTFGSGTRLTVV.